Below, 13 T cell receptor beta chains from the same sample are listed, as sequenced in a study of shared clonotypes between healthy human individuals. TCRdb's table, derived via immunoSEQ multiplex PCR, lists solely in-frame clones and lacks some. The sample holds millions of clones, over 85% seen once. Naive-designated CD8 cells lacked CD45RO, were positively enriched for CCR7, and omitted terminally differentiated effector memory CD45RA+ cells. The specimen was naive CD8+ T cells sorted from blood. These receptors originate from a man younger than 35 in good health.

The gene calls are TRBV27 and TRBJ2-1, with TRBD2 identical over 7 bases. Unmatched junction bases numbered 14, after V lost 1 base and J lost 8 bases. The V gene's germline CDR1 is MNHEY and CDR2 SMNVEV (reference sequence). This CDR3 region has 17 residues. For the CDR3, the DNA is TGTGCCAGCAGTTTATTAAAGGGGACTGGGGGGGACCATGAGCAGTTCTTC. It codes for CASSLLKGTGGDHEQFF.

The V gene is TRBV29-1, the J gene TRBJ2-1; 11 bases are a match to TRBD2. CDR1 and CDR2 from the germline V gene are SQVTM and ANQGSEA. The CDR3 has 15 residues. The trim removed 5 bases at V and 2 bases at J, leaving 5 bases unmatched. This CDR3 reads CSVNSGRGPYNEQFF. CDR3 in DNA: TGCAGCGTTAATAGCGGGAGGGGCCCCTACAATGAGCAGTTCTTC.

The rearrangement joins TRBV7-6 to TRBJ2-2, with D maybe TRBD2 (6 bases). V gave up 1 base and J gave up 7 bases, with 16 bases separating them. Germline CDR1 reads SGHVS; CDR2 reads FNYEAQ. The CDR3 consists of 16 residues. CDR3 bases: TGTGCCAGCAGCTTAGATATCTGGGGGGTAAACGGGGAGCTGTTTTTT. It translates to CASSLDIWGVNGELFF.

This clone was seen a handful of times. The same CDR3 can be traced to other DNA sequences in this sample. The J gene is TRBJ1-5, the V gene TRBV28, with unresolved D. Trimming removed 3 bases at V and 7 bases at J, with 4 bases between. Germline assignment: CDR1 MDHEN and CDR2 SYDVKM. CDR3 length: 11 amino acids. The CDR3 nucleotides read TGTGCCAGCAGTTTGGGGCAGCCCCAGCATTTT. Its protein is CASSLGQPQHF. Drawing the rest from reference TRBV28 and TRBJ1-5, the complete variable domain is DVKVTQSSRYLVKRTGEKVFLECVQDMDHENMFWYRQDPGLGLRLIYFSYDVKMKEKGDIPEGYSVSREKKERFSLILESASTNQTSMYLCASSLGQPQHFGDGTRLSIL.

As DNA, the CDR3 is TGTGCCAGCAGCGTTGGGGGGAGCGCGACCTCTTACGAGCAGTACTTC. This codes for CASSVGGSATSYEQYF. The J gene is TRBJ2-7, the V gene TRBV9; possible D gene TRBD2, 6 bases. In germline, CDR1 is SGDLS, CDR2 YYNGEE. V lost 2 bases, J lost 4 bases, and 19 bases lay in between. The CDR3 spans 16 residues. Combining the CDR3 with reference TRBV9 and TRBJ2-7 gives the whole variable domain DSGVTQTPKHLITATGQRVTLRCSPRSGDLSVYWYQQSLDQGLQFLIQYYNGEERAKGNILERFSAQQFPDLHSELNLSSLELGDSALYFCASSVGGSATSYEQYFGPGTRLTVT.

This rearrangement joins TRBV7-9 to TRBJ2-1; D possibly matches TRBD1 or TRBD2 (5 bases each). There are 16 residues in the CDR3. V was cut by 4 bases and J by 6 bases, with 19 bases left in between. Per the germline V gene, CDR1 is SEHNR and CDR2 is FQNEAQ (reference sequence). Written as DNA, the CDR3 is TGTGCCAGCAGCTCCCTGTTAGGGGAGTGGTCCAATGAGCAGTTCTTC. Amino acid sequence: CASSSLLGEWSNEQFF.

V gene TRBV2 combines with J gene TRBJ2-7; D perhaps matches TRBD1 (5 bases). Germline loops: CDR1 SNHLY, CDR2 FYNNEI. There are 14 residues in the CDR3. The V end lost 4 bases, the J end lost 4 bases, and 14 bases lay between the germline ends. CDR3 sequence: CASSVSADSYEQYF. The CDR3 bases are TGTGCCAGCAGTGTCTCCGCCGACAGTTACGAGCAGTACTTC. Combining the CDR3 with reference TRBV2 and TRBJ2-7 gives the whole variable domain EPEVTQTPSHQVTQMGQEVILRCVPISNHLYFYWYRQILGQKVEFLVSFYNNEISEKSEIFDDQFSVERPDGSNFTLKIRSTKLEDSAMYFCASSVSADSYEQYFGPGTRLTVT.

V is TRBV11-2 and J is TRBJ2-2; TRBD1 aligns across 10 bases. The J segment lost 7 bases and the V segment lost 5 bases, leaving 10 bases of the junction unmatched. The CDR3 totals 16 residues. CDR1 is SGHAT and CDR2 is FQNNGV in the germline V gene. The CDR3 is CASSGGTGDSLGELFF. In nucleotides, the CDR3 is TGTGCCAGCAGCGGCGGGACAGGGGACTCGCTCGGGGAGCTGTTTTTT.

This chain connects TRBV13 to TRBJ1-1; 7 bases agree with TRBD1. The CDR3 has 15 residues. The germline V gene encodes CDR1 PRHDT and CDR2 FYEKMQ (reference sequence). Trimming removed 5 bases from V and 1 base from J; junction bases left unmatched: 7. For the CDR3, the DNA is TGTGCCAGCAGCCCAATGACAGGGACGAACACTGAAGCTTTCTTT. As protein: CASSPMTGTNTEAFF.

The chain couples TRBV27 to TRBJ1-4, with a tentative D call TRBD1 (5 bases). The V and J ends lost 2 bases and 4 bases respectively, with 17 bases between them. In germline, CDR1 is MNHEY, CDR2 SMNVEV (reference sequence). The CDR3 sequence is 17 residues long. As DNA, the CDR3 is TGTGCCAGCAGTTTAAGGGGTCGGGACGCCATTAATGAAAAACTGTTTTTT. It specifies CASSLRGRDAINEKLFF.

V is TRBV29-1 and J is TRBJ2-1; 11 bases line up with TRBD2. The V and J ends lost 1 base and 4 bases, in that order; junction bases with no gene match: 9. The germline V gene encodes CDR1 SQVTM and CDR2 ANQGSEA. The CDR3 is made up of 17 amino acids. In DNA form, the CDR3 reads TGCAGCGTTGAAGGGCTAGCGGGGGGCCCTACTTACAATGAGCAGTTCTTC. Its translation is CSVEGLAGGPTYNEQFF.

The rearrangement links TRBV28 to TRBJ1-6; the D gene is possibly TRBD1 (6 bases). Germline lookup yields CDR1 MDHEN and CDR2 SYDVKM. The ends were cut back, 5 bases at V and 4 bases at J, with 12 bases in the middle. The CDR3 length is 15 residues. The CDR3 DNA reads as TGTGCCAGCAGTCTTCTAGGACAGTATAATTCACCCCTCCACTTT. It yields the protein CASSLLGQYNSPLHF.

The chain recombines TRBV6-6 with TRBJ1-4; no clear D gene. Germline V gene lookup returns CDR1 MNHNY and CDR2 SVGAGI (reference sequence). The germline V and J ends were trimmed by 5 bases and 3 bases, with 10 bases remaining between them. This CDR3 is built from 14 residues. The CDR3 here is CASSPAAANEKLFF. The CDR3 DNA sequence: TGTGCCAGCAGTCCAGCGGCGGCTAATGAAAAACTGTTTTTT.